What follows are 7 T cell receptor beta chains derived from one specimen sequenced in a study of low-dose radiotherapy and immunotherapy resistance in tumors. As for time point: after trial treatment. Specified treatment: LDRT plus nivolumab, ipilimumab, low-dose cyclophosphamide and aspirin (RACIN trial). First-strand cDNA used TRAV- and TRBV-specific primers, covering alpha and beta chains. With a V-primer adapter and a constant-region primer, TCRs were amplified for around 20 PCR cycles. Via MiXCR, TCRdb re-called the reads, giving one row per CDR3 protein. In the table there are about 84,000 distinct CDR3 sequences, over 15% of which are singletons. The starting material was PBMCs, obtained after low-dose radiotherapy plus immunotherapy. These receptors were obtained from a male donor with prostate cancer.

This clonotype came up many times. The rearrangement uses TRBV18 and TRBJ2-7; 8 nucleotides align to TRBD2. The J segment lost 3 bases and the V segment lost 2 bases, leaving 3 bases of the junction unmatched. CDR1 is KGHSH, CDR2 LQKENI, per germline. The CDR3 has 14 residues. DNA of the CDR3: TGTGCCAGCTCACCAGGGCGGGAGGTCTACGAGCAGTACTTC. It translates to CASSPGREVYEQYF.

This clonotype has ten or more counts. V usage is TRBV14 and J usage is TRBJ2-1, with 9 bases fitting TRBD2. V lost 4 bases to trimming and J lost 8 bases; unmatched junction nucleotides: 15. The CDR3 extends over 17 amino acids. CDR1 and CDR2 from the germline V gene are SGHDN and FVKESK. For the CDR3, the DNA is TGTGCCAGCAGCCTATCCTTGGTAGCGGGAGTCCCCTATGAGCAGTTCTTC. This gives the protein CASSLSLVAGVPYEQFF.

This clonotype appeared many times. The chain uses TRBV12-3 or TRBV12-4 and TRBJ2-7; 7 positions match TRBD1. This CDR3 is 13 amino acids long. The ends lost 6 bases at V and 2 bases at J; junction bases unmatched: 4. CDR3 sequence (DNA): TGTGCCAGCAGGCACAGGGGACCCTACGAGCAGTACTTC. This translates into CASRHRGPYEQYF.

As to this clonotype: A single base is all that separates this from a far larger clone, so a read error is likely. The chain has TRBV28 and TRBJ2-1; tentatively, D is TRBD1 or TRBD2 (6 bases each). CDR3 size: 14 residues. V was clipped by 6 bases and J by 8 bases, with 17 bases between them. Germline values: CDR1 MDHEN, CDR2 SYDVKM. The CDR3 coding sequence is TGTGCCAGCAGGGTAGAGAAGGGGGGCCATGAGCAGTTCTTC. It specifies CASRVEKGGHEQFF.

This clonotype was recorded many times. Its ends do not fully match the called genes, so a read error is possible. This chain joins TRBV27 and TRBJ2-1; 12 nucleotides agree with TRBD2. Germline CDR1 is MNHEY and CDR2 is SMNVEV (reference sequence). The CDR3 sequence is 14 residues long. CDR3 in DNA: TGTGCCAGCACCAACGGGGGACTAGCGGGTACTCCCCTCTTC. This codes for CASTNGGLAGTPLF.

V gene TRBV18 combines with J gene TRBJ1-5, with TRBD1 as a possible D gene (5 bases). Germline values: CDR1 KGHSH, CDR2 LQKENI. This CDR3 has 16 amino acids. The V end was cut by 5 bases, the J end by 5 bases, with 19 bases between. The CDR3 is CASSSNRGSGDQPQHF. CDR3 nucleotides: TGTGCCAGCTCATCCAATCGGGGGAGCGGTGATCAGCCCCAGCATTTT. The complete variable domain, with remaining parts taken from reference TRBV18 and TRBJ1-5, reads NAGVMQNPRHLVRRRGQEARLRCSPMKGHSHVYWYRQLPEEGLKFMVYLQKENIIDESGMPKERFSAEFPKEGPSILRIQQVVRGDSAAYFCASSSNRGSGDQPQHFGDGTRLSIL.

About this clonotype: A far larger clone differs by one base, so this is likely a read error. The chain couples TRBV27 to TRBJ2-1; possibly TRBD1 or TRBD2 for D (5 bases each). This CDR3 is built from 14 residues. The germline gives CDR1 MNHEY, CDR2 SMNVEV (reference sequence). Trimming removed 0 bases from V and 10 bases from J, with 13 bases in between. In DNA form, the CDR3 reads TGTGCCAGCAGTTTATCGTGGGGGACCTACGAGCAGTTCTTC. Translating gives CASSLSWGTYEQFF.